These 29 T cell receptor beta chains originate from one sample sequenced in a study of blood T cell repertoires in COVID-19. Profiling relied on immunoSEQ multiplex PCR, and the TCRdb table lists in-frame clones only, not all of them. The table lists 60,000 to 85,000 clones, nearly 80% of them singletons. Material: peripheral blood. The receptors here all came from a human donor in a cohort sampled during active COVID-19.

V is TRBV5-1 and J is TRBJ1-2; D not resolved. Trimming shortened V by 5 bases and J by 2 bases, and 10 bases separated the two germline ends. CDR1 and CDR2 from the germline V gene are SGHRS and YFSETQ. This CDR3 comprises 13 residues. The CDR3 coding sequence is TGCGCCAGCAGTCCTGACAACAACTATGGCTACACCTTC. Its protein product is CASSPDNNYGYTF.

This clone came up once. The chain uses TRBV9 and TRBJ2-3; 7 nucleotides line up with TRBD1. CDR1 is SGDLS, CDR2 YYNGEE, per germline. CDR3 length: 15 amino acids. Trimming cost V 4 bases and J 2 bases; bases outside gene matches: 7. The CDR3 reads CASSPDRAYTDTQYF. The CDR3 nucleotides are TGTGCCAGCAGCCCCGACAGGGCGTACACAGATACGCAGTATTTT.

This clone was observed a single time. J is TRBJ2-7 and V is TRBV19, with a tentative D call TRBD2 (5 bases). The germline V gene has CDR1 LNHDA and CDR2 SQIVND (reference sequence). The CDR3 sequence is 13 residues long. V was pared by 3 bases and J by 7 bases, with 13 bases between. The CDR3 coding sequence is TGTGCCAGTAGTATGGGGAGTGGGAATGAGCAGTACGTC. This translates into CASSMGSGNEQYV.

CDR3 bases: TGTGCCAGCAGCCATGGAGCGGGACTAGCGCGATACAATGAGCAGTTCTTC. Translated, it gives CASSHGAGLARYNEQFF. This chain joins TRBV9 and TRBJ2-1, with 10 bases matching TRBD2. This CDR3 comprises 17 residues. Trimming removed 4 bases from V and 4 bases from J; junction bases left unmatched: 11. Germline values: CDR1 SGDLS, CDR2 YYNGEE.

CDR3 sequence: CASSQGRGGLETQYF. The CDR3 region has the DNA TGCGCCAGCAGCCAAGGGCGGGGGGGCCTCGAGACCCAGTACTTC. The V gene is TRBV4-3, the J gene TRBJ2-5; 9 nucleotides match TRBD2. The germline gives CDR1 LGHNA, CDR2 YSLEER. V shed 1 base and J 5 bases; nucleotides not matched to a gene: 5. This CDR3 comprises 15 residues.

This clone has only one observation. V and J are TRBV6-5 and TRBJ2-7; 7 nucleotides agree with TRBD1. The CDR3 spans 12 residues. J lost 2 bases, V lost 7 bases, and 2 bases had no gene match. CDR1 MNHEY and CDR2 SVGAGI come from the germline V gene. In nucleotides, the CDR3 is TGTGCCAGCATAGGGACAGCCTACGAGCAGTACGTC. Translating it yields CASIGTAYEQYV.

The chain employs TRBV4-1 and TRBJ1-5, with 11 positions matching TRBD1. The CDR3 is 13 amino acids. The J segment lost 12 bases and the V segment lost 3 bases, leaving 4 bases of the junction unmatched. CDR1 is MGHRA, CDR2 YSYEKL, per germline. The CDR3 nucleotides read TGCGCCAGCAGCCATGACGGGACAGGGGGCCAGCATTTT. It specifies CASSHDGTGGQHF.

The chain carries TRBV11-2 and TRBJ2-7; tentatively, D is TRBD1 (6 bases). This CDR3 has 14 amino acids. CDR1 is SGHAT and CDR2 is FQNNGV in the germline V gene. Trimming cost V 4 bases and J 6 bases, with 16 bases left between them. CDR3 sequence reads: CASSYLRSGVEQYV. As DNA, the CDR3 is TGTGCCAGCAGCTATCTTAGATCAGGGGTCGAGCAGTACGTC.

This chain links TRBV20-1 with TRBJ1-5; D perhaps matches TRBD1 (6 bases). Trimming took 3 bases from V and 3 from J, leaving 15 bases between them. Germline CDR1 DFQATT, CDR2 SNEGSKA (reference sequence). This CDR3 comprises 15 residues. The chain's CDR3 is CSASRDTGSNQPQHF. The CDR3 DNA reads as TGCAGTGCTAGTCGGGACACGGGTTCCAATCAGCCCCAGCATTTT.

J is TRBJ2-3 and V is TRBV5-1; 11 bases line up with TRBD2. Per the germline V gene, CDR1 is SGHRS and CDR2 is YFSETQ. The CDR3 is made up of 18 amino acids. The junction had 9 bases not matched to a gene; V was cut back by 3 bases and J by 0 bases. CDR3 coding DNA: TGCGCCAGCAGCTCCAGCGGGACTAGCGGATCTAGCACAGATACGCAGTATTTT. Residues: CASSSSGTSGSSTDTQYF.

This clone was seen once. The chain links TRBV11-3 to TRBJ1-3, with a tentative D call TRBD1 (6 bases). With 5 bases removed from V and 0 bases from J, the gap between germline ends came to 11 bases. The CDR3 covers 15 residues. The germline V gene encodes CDR1 SGHNT and CDR2 YENEEA. The CDR3 DNA reads as TGTGCCAGCAGCCTTCGACAGGCCTCTGGAAACACCATATATTTT. Its protein is CASSLRQASGNTIYF.

This clone is judged medium-sized. The chain employs TRBV15 and TRBJ2-4; the D is unclear. V lost 0 bases and J 0 bases, leaving 6 bases between the germline ends. The germline gives CDR1 LNHNV, CDR2 YYDKDF (reference sequence). This CDR3 spans 15 amino acids. The CDR3 nucleotides read TGTGCCACCAGCAGAGATCCAGTAGCCAAAAACATTCAGTACTTC. This sequence encodes CATSRDPVAKNIQYF.

This chain links TRBV11-2 with TRBJ2-7; D gene unclear. V was clipped by 1 base and J by 4 bases, with 17 bases between them. Per the germline V gene, CDR1 is SGHAT and CDR2 is FQNNGV. CDR3 length equals 16 residues. The CDR3 loop is CASSLADMGPGYEQYF. In DNA, the CDR3 is TGTGCCAGCAGCTTAGCCGACATGGGCCCTGGTTACGAGCAGTACTTC.

The rearrangement joins TRBV2 to TRBJ1-1, with 10 bases lining up with TRBD1. This CDR3 comprises 14 residues. The V segment lost 11 bases and the J segment 6 bases; nucleotides outside the gene matches: 12. Germline loops: CDR1 SNHLY, CDR2 FYNNEI. CDR3 sequence (DNA): TGTGCCGAAAGGGGGACAGGGGCCTGGGCTGAAGCTTTCTTT. Its translation: CAERGTGAWAEAFF.

The rearrangement uses TRBV24-1 and TRBJ1-5; 7 positions match TRBD1. J was trimmed by 3 bases and V by 2 bases; bases with no gene match: 3. The CDR3 has 15 residues. Germline V lookup: CDR1 KGHDR, CDR2 SFDVKD. For the CDR3, the DNA is TGTGCCACCAGTGATTCGACAGGGCCCAATCAGCCCCAGCATTTT. Translated, it gives CATSDSTGPNQPQHF.

The rearrangement links TRBV7-9 to TRBJ1-1; D is unresolved. CDR3 length equals 15 residues. Trimming took 4 bases from V and 1 from J, leaving 13 bases between them. The germline V gene has CDR1 SEHNR and CDR2 FQNEAQ (reference sequence). CDR3 bases: TGTGCCAGCAGCTCCCGTGCGGGAGCGAACACTGAAGCTTTCTTT. Protein sequence: CASSSRAGANTEAFF.

This chain uses TRBV4-3 with TRBJ1-3; D is unclear. The germline V gene encodes CDR1 LGHNA and CDR2 YSLEER. The CDR3 spans 17 residues. The V end lost 0 bases, the J end lost 0 bases, and 12 bases lay between the germline ends. The CDR3 spells CASSQDHFGSSGNTIYF. In DNA form, the CDR3 reads TGCGCCAGCAGCCAAGATCATTTTGGGAGCTCTGGAAACACCATATATTTT.

The V and J genes are TRBV24-1 and TRBJ2-1; tentatively, D is TRBD2 (6 bases). The CDR3 contains 15 residues. The V and J ends lost 10 bases and 3 bases respectively, with 18 bases between them. Germline V gene sequence: CDR1 KGHDR, CDR2 SFDVKD. CDR3 loop: CATPPGERFYNEQFF. The CDR3 nucleotides read TGTGCCACTCCCCCGGGGGAGAGGTTCTACAATGAGCAGTTCTTC.

This chain links TRBV30 with TRBJ2-7; D is perhaps TRBD1 (5 bases). The CDR3 has 15 amino acids. V lost 2 bases and J lost 0, with 14 bases in between. Per the germline V gene, CDR1 is GTSNPN and CDR2 is SVGIG (reference sequence). This CDR3 is CAWSRGGPNSYEQYV. CDR3 nucleotides: TGTGCCTGGAGTAGGGGTGGGCCAAACTCCTACGAGCAGTACGTC.

This chain's CDR3 is CASSKGQATSTDTQYF. The DNA of the CDR3 is TGTGCCAGCAGTAAAGGACAGGCTACTAGCACAGATACGCAGTATTTT. The chain has TRBV6-1 and TRBJ2-3; 7 bases align to TRBD1. The CDR3 is 16 amino acids. V gave up 5 bases and J gave up 0 bases; unmatched junction bases: 8. The germline V gene has CDR1 MNHNS and CDR2 SASEGT.

This clone has just a few counts. The rearrangement uses TRBV19 and TRBJ1-1, with a possible D match to TRBD1 (6 bases). CDR3 size: 15 residues. Germline V gene sequence: CDR1 LNHDA, CDR2 SQIVND (reference sequence). V was trimmed by 3 bases and J by 0 bases, leaving 11 bases between them. The CDR3 spells CASSMGAGMNTEAFF. CDR3 sequence (DNA): TGTGCCAGTAGTATGGGGGCAGGCATGAACACTGAAGCTTTCTTT.

This chain connects TRBV27 to TRBJ1-1, with D hard to call. V lost 3 bases to trimming and J lost 1 base, with 6 bases between them. The CDR3 runs to 13 residues. Per germline, CDR1 MNHEY and CDR2 SMNVEV (reference sequence). CDR3 coding DNA: TGTGCCAGCAGTTTGGTGAGGAACACTGAAGCTTTCTTT. Translating gives CASSLVRNTEAFF.

V is TRBV9 and J is TRBJ1-1; TRBD1 might be the D (5 bases). Germline CDR1 SGDLS, CDR2 YYNGEE. With 0 bases removed from V and 7 bases from J, the gap between germline ends came to 13 bases. The length of the CDR3 is 14 residues. The CDR3, as DNA: TGTGCCAGCAGCGTAGAGGGGATTCCGAATGAAGCTTTCTTT. Its protein product is CASSVEGIPNEAFF.

The chain links TRBV6-1 to TRBJ2-5, with D maybe TRBD2 (5 bases). Germline V gene lookup returns CDR1 MNHNS and CDR2 SASEGT. V lost 1 base to trimming and J lost 7 bases, with 16 bases between them. The CDR3 runs 15 residues. Written as DNA, the CDR3 is TGTGCCAGCAGTGAAGGGGAGCCTTTCCGAGGGACCCAGTACTTC. Protein product: CASSEGEPFRGTQYF.

This clone is labeled as medium-sized. The chain employs TRBV5-1 and TRBJ1-2; 8 bases are a match to TRBD1. Germline CDR1 SGHRS, CDR2 YFSETQ. CDR3 length: 14 amino acids. J gave up 4 bases and V 4 bases, and 6 bases lay outside the gene matches. CDR3 loop: CASSQGQGTYGYTF. In nucleotides, the CDR3 is TGCGCCAGCAGCCAAGGACAGGGCACCTATGGCTACACCTTC.

The rearrangement links TRBV5-6 to TRBJ2-2; D remains unclear. In germline, CDR1 is SGHDT, CDR2 YYEEEE. V was shortened by 0 bases and J by 9 bases, with 15 bases between the two germline ends. This CDR3 spans 15 amino acids. CDR3 bases: TGTGCCAGCAGCTTGGATCCAGGAAGGAACAGGGAGCTGTTTTTT. Translating it yields CASSLDPGRNRELFF.

The gene calls are TRBV3-1 (or the pseudogene TRBV3-2) and TRBJ1-2, with TRBD1 identical over 8 bases. The CDR3 covers 14 residues. Germline trimming cut 10 bases from V and 8 bases from J; bases unmatched to any gene: 15. Germline loops: CDR1 LGHDT, CDR2 YNNKEL (reference sequence). CDR3 region: CATQEAPDREGYTF. The CDR3 DNA reads as TGTGCCACTCAAGAGGCACCGGACAGGGAAGGCTACACCTTC.

The V gene is TRBV19, the J gene TRBJ1-5; the D is unclear. The germline V and J ends were trimmed by 0 bases and 6 bases, with 6 bases remaining between them. This CDR3 region has 13 residues. The V gene's germline CDR1 is LNHDA and CDR2 SQIVND (reference sequence). CDR3 sequence (DNA): TGTGCCAGTAGTATAGATCTAATTCAGCCCCAGCATTTT. Translated: CASSIDLIQPQHF.

This chain joins TRBV4-3 and TRBJ2-3, with D maybe TRBD1 (5 bases). The CDR3 covers 15 residues. Germline loops: CDR1 LGHNA, CDR2 YSLEER. Deletions cut 3 bases from V and 2 bases from J, with 12 bases between. CDR3 loop: CASSHVREYTDTQYF. The CDR3 DNA reads as TGCGCCAGCAGCCATGTCAGGGAATACACAGATACGCAGTATTTT.